The source of this T cell receptor beta chain is a study of regulatory T cells in long-lasting Graves disease. Regarding the study as a whole: Under persistent disease, TRBV28, TRBJ1-2 and TRBJ2-5 were used preferentially.

CDR1 and CDR2 from the germline V gene are DFQATT and SNEGSKA (reference sequence). This CDR3 has 15 amino acids. This sample's time point: newly diagnosed GD, antithyroid drugs for less than 3 months. PBMCs were the source of the RNA used for TCR sequencing. This clonotype was seen at least ten times. Its specificity is not known. This may come from a read error, since a much larger clone is one base off. According to the study, TCR beta libraries were built with iRepertoire HTBI primers and CDR3-region Arm-PCR. TCRdb analysed the multiplex PCR reads with MiXCR anew, one entry per CDR3 protein. The data contain 370,000 or so distinct CDR3 sequences, roughly 15% of them seen just once; the ten biggest clones take up 20%. The same sample was also studied in work on T cells in Graves' hyperthyroidism and ophthalmopathy.

This chain joins TRBV20-1 and TRBJ2-5; 9 bases are shared with TRBD2. The clonotype was recovered from a young woman with Graves disease. The sample here was peripheral blood mononuclear cells (PBMCs), taken at new diagnosis, from a patient treated with antithyroid drugs. CDR3 coding DNA: TGCGGTGCTAGCGGGGCGGGGGGGCGCGTAGAGACCCAGTACTTC. It is translated as CGASGAGGRVETQYF.